The 15 T cell receptor beta chains given below trace back to one sample, sequenced in a study of OX40 agonist ivuxolimab in advanced cancers. Repertoires were generated with immunoSEQ multiplex PCR, while TCRdb's copy carries only in-frame clones and drops some. The table has approximately 130,000 clones, about 92% seen once; the top ten hold over 0.8%. Sequences were derived from CD4+ or CD8+ T cells sorted from blood, sampled in a trial of the OX40 agonist ivuxolimab. These receptors came from an adult with an advanced solid tumor such as melanoma, head and neck, liver or kidney cancer.

V usage is TRBV28 and J usage is TRBJ1-2, with 7 bases matching TRBD1. V shed 3 bases, J shed 5 bases, and the junction held 6 bases outside the gene matches. The CDR3 is made up of 14 amino acids. Germline loops: CDR1 MDHEN, CDR2 SYDVKM. The chain's CDR3 is CASSFGTEIYGYTF. The CDR3 DNA reads as TGTGCCAGCAGTTTCGGGACAGAGATTTATGGCTACACCTTC.

The gene calls are TRBV28 and TRBJ1-1; D might be TRBD1 (6 bases). Trimming cost V 8 bases and J 4 bases, with 14 bases left between them. This CDR3 has 13 amino acids. Germline V CDR1 and CDR2: MDHEN, SYDVKM. The CDR3 DNA sequence: TGTGCCAGCCGCTCGGGACAAATCACTGAAGCTTTCTTT. Translation gives CASRSGQITEAFF.

CDR3 DNA sequence: TGTGCCAGCAGCGTTTTTACAGGTGGATGGTACAATGAGCAGTTCTTC. Its protein is CASSVFTGGWYNEQFF. The chain combines TRBV9 with TRBJ2-1, with D maybe TRBD1 (5 bases). V dropped 2 bases and J dropped 4 bases, with 16 bases sitting between them. Per the germline V gene, CDR1 is SGDLS and CDR2 is YYNGEE. The CDR3 has 16 amino acids.

This chain uses TRBV5-1 with TRBJ2-1; D is unresolved. The CDR3 spans 14 residues. From germline, CDR1 is SGHRS and CDR2 YFSETQ. Trimming stripped 0 bases from V and 2 bases from J, with 6 bases between. CDR3 in amino acids: CASSLEGPYNEQFF. CDR3 sequence (DNA): TGCGCCAGCAGCTTGGAAGGGCCCTACAATGAGCAGTTCTTC.

The V call is TRBV9, the J call TRBJ2-2, with D possibly TRBD2 on 6 matching bases. Trimming removed 3 bases at V and 5 bases at J, with 17 bases between. CDR1 and CDR2 from the germline V gene are SGDLS and YYNGEE. The CDR3 is 16 residues long. The CDR3 DNA reads as TGTGCCAGCAGCGCCGGGACCGGGACTCTAACCGGGGAGCTGTTTTTT. Amino acids: CASSAGTGTLTGELFF.

The chain couples TRBV6-6 to TRBJ1-1; D not resolved. Trimming took 2 bases from V and 4 from J, leaving 14 bases between them. The CDR3 consists of 15 residues. Looked up from germline, CDR1 is MNHNY and CDR2 is SVGAGI (reference sequence). CDR3 sequence: CASSYAGPAGTEAFF. The CDR3 DNA follows: TGTGCCAGCAGTTACGCCGGGCCAGCGGGCACTGAAGCTTTCTTT.

The chain has TRBV7-2 and TRBJ1-2; D unresolved. Deletions cut 8 bases from V and 4 bases from J, with 8 bases between. The CDR3 is made up of 11 amino acids. Looked up from germline, CDR1 is SGHTA and CDR2 is FQGNSA. The CDR3 DNA sequence: TGTGCCAGCGGGGAGCGCTATGGCTACACCTTC. Its translation is CASGERYGYTF.

The chain uses TRBV6-6 and TRBJ2-1; the D gene is possibly TRBD1 (5 bases). V was pared by 8 bases and J by 6 bases, with 14 bases between. CDR1 is MNHNY and CDR2 is SVGAGI in the germline V gene (reference sequence). This CDR3 has 13 residues. The CDR3 spells CASSRQPSNEQFF. The CDR3 DNA sequence: TGTGCCAGCTCCAGACAGCCCAGCAATGAGCAGTTCTTC.

The chain employs TRBV18 and TRBJ2-5, with 7 bases fitting TRBD2. The CDR3 runs to 14 residues. The J segment lost 5 bases and the V segment lost 0 bases, leaving 3 bases of the junction unmatched. The germline V gene encodes CDR1 KGHSH and CDR2 LQKENI. The CDR3 DNA reads as TGTGCCAGCTCACCACCGGGGAGGGAGGAGACCCAGTACTTC. This sequence encodes CASSPPGREETQYF.

V and J are TRBV4-3 and TRBJ2-6; D is unclear. V gave up 1 base and J gave up 4 bases, with 17 bases separating them. This CDR3 has 18 residues. Per germline, CDR1 LGHNA and CDR2 YSLEER. CDR3 amino acids: CASSQGQRPGWGANVLTF. The CDR3 nucleotides are TGCGCCAGCAGCCAAGGTCAGCGCCCCGGGTGGGGGGCCAACGTCCTGACTTTC.

The V gene is TRBV7-2, the J gene TRBJ1-2; TRBD1 agrees at 7 bases. The CDR3 length is 14 residues. Trimming at V came to 1 base and at J to 4 bases, leaving 3 bases not matched to a gene. The germline CDR1 and CDR2 sequences are SGHTA and FQGNSA. In DNA form, the CDR3 reads TGTGCCAGCAGCTTAGGACAGGGAATCTATGGCTACACCTTC. This sequence encodes CASSLGQGIYGYTF. Supplemented by reference TRBV7-2 and TRBJ1-2, the full variable domain reads GAGVSQSPSNKVTEKGKDVELRCDPISGHTALYWYRQSLGQGLEFLIYFQGNSAPDKSGLPSDRFSAERTGGSVSTLTIQRTQQEDSAVYLCASSLGQGIYGYTFGSGTRLTVV.

This chain links TRBV7-2 with TRBJ1-1, with 7 positions matching TRBD1. This CDR3 spans 15 amino acids. Unmatched junction bases numbered 16, after V lost 7 bases and J lost 8 bases. Germline CDR1 and CDR2: SGHTA and FQGNSA. The chain's CDR3 is CASNTGQLGSYEAFF. CDR3 coding DNA: TGTGCCAGCAACACGGGACAGCTAGGATCCTACGAAGCTTTCTTT.

This chain connects TRBV13 to TRBJ2-2, with unresolved D. Per the germline V gene, CDR1 is PRHDT and CDR2 is FYEKMQ (reference sequence). V was pared by 2 bases and J by 4 bases, with 11 bases between. The CDR3 sequence is 15 residues long. The DNA of the CDR3 is TGTGCCAGCAGCTTAAGATTAGCTAGCACCGGGGAGCTGTTTTTT. Translating it yields CASSLRLASTGELFF. The variable domain in full, completed from reference TRBV13 and TRBJ2-2, reads AAGVIQSPRHLIKEKRETATLKCYPIPRHDTVYWYQQGPGQDPQFLISFYEKMQSDKGSIPDRFSAQQFSDYHSELNMSSLELGDSALYFCASSLRLASTGELFFGEGSRLTVL.

J is TRBJ2-3 and V is TRBV19, with a weak D call TRBD2 (6 bases). The ends were cut back, 6 bases at V and 6 bases at J, with 13 bases in the middle. Germline V lookup: CDR1 LNHDA, CDR2 SQIVND (reference sequence). There are 13 residues in the CDR3. The CDR3 region has the DNA TGTGCCAGTAGCGCGACTAGGATGGATACGCAGTATTTT. Translating gives CASSATRMDTQYF.

This clone came up once. This rearrangement joins TRBV4-3 to TRBJ2-7; 11 bases fit TRBD2. Losses at the gene ends were 4 bases for V and 2 bases for J; bases not matched to a gene: 4. CDR1 LGHNA and CDR2 YSLEER come from the germline V gene. The CDR3 is 15 residues long. DNA for the CDR3: TGCGCCAGCAGCCGTACTAGCGGGGGCCCCTACGAGCAGTACTTC. Protein sequence: CASSRTSGGPYEQYF.